The 15 T cell receptor beta chains reported below all come from one sample, sequenced in a study of cytomegalovirus exposure and HLA in healthy donors. The PCR ran on 60 Vbeta and 13 Jbeta primers. TCRdb's table, derived via immunoSEQ multiplex PCR, lists solely in-frame clones and lacks some. This sample yields roughly 38,000 clones, of which more than 70% are seen a single time; 8.4% belongs to the top ten. The source material was PBMCs. Every receptor here comes from a woman aged 25 to 39 in good health and CMV-seropositive.

This clone appeared once. The chain is built from TRBV2 and TRBJ1-3, with no clear D. With 3 bases removed from V and 4 bases from J, the gap between germline ends came to 10 bases. The V gene's germline CDR1 is SNHLY and CDR2 FYNNEI. CDR3 length equals 14 residues. The CDR3 sequence: CASSDEGAGNTIYF. Written as DNA, the CDR3 is TGTGCCAGCAGTGACGAGGGCGCGGGAAACACCATATATTTT.

The chain couples TRBV19 to TRBJ1-2, with TRBD1 matching over 8 bases. The CDR3 spans 15 residues. Trimming removed 5 bases from V and 8 bases from J; junction bases left unmatched: 13. CDR1 LNHDA and CDR2 SQIVND come from the germline V gene (reference sequence). CDR3: CASSWAPGQGGGYTF. The CDR3 DNA sequence: TGTGCCAGTAGTTGGGCCCCTGGACAGGGCGGCGGCTACACCTTC.

Only a few counts were recorded for this clone. V is TRBV19 and J is TRBJ1-1, with 7 bases identical to TRBD1. This CDR3 spans 15 amino acids. Germline loops: CDR1 LNHDA, CDR2 SQIVND (reference sequence). The V gene end was trimmed by 1 base and the J gene end by 0 bases; junction bases not matched to a gene: 2. The CDR3: CASSIGGQMNTEAFF. The CDR3, as DNA: TGTGCCAGTAGTATAGGGGGACAGATGAACACTGAAGCTTTCTTT.

This chain uses TRBV5-1 with TRBJ2-1; the match to TRBD2 covers 8 bases. Germline values: CDR1 SGHRS, CDR2 YFSETQ. V lost 4 bases and J lost 7; bases outside the gene matches: 10. The CDR3 runs to 15 residues. CDR3 in DNA: TGCGCCAGCAGCCTTTTAGCGGGGAAGGGAAATGAGCAGTTCTTC. It yields the protein CASSLLAGKGNEQFF.

The chain recombines TRBV5-1 with TRBJ1-2; TRBD1 might be the D (6 bases). The V and J ends lost 4 bases and 11 bases respectively, with 21 bases between them. The CDR3 is 14 amino acids. Germline CDR1 is SGHRS and CDR2 is YFSETQ. The chain's CDR3 is CASSPYPQQGSYTF. The CDR3 DNA is TGCGCCAGCAGCCCGTACCCCCAACAGGGCTCGTACACCTTC. Looking up the rest from reference TRBV5-1 and TRBJ1-2 gives the full variable domain: KAGVTQTPRYLIKTRGQQVTLSCSPISGHRSVSWYQQTPGQGLQFLFEYFSETQRNKGNFPGRFSGRQFSNSRSEMNVSTLELGDSALYLCASSPYPQQGSYTFGSGTRLTVV.

This clone was detected a few times. This chain links TRBV5-1 with TRBJ2-2; TRBD2 matches at 7 bases. Germline V CDR1 and CDR2: SGHRS, YFSETQ. The junction had 7 bases not matched to a gene; V was cut back by 4 bases and J by 7 bases. This CDR3 comprises 14 residues. Written as DNA, the CDR3 is TGCGCCAGCAGCCGACGGGAGGTTGACGGGGAGCTGTTTTTT. As protein: CASSRREVDGELFF.

The chain joins TRBV28 to TRBJ2-4; TRBD2 agrees at 7 bases. Germline-derived CDR1 and CDR2 are MDHEN and SYDVKM. Trimming cost V 2 bases and J 8 bases; bases outside gene matches: 6. The CDR3 runs 14 residues. The CDR3 loop reads CASSLAGVTHIQYF. The CDR3 DNA is TGTGCCAGCAGTTTAGCGGGAGTTACTCACATTCAGTACTTC. The variable domain in full, with the rest retrieved from reference TRBV28 and TRBJ2-4, is DVKVTQSSRYLVKRTGEKVFLECVQDMDHENMFWYRQDPGLGLRLIYFSYDVKMKEKGDIPEGYSVSREKKERFSLILESASTNQTSMYLCASSLAGVTHIQYFGAGTRLSVL.

The CDR3: CASSLQRFTDTQYF. CDR3 sequence (DNA): TGTGCCAGCAGCCTGCAGCGGTTCACAGATACGCAGTATTTT. The chain employs TRBV11-2 and TRBJ2-3; perhaps TRBD2 as D (5 bases). Germline CDR1 reads SGHAT; CDR2 reads FQNNGV. This CDR3 is 14 amino acids long. The ends were cut back, 5 bases at V and 2 bases at J, with 11 bases in the middle.

DNA of the CDR3: TGTGCCACCTCGGGGCAGGGGATCGGCGAGCAGTACTTC. It is translated as CATSGQGIGEQYF. The chain uses TRBV27 and TRBJ2-7, with D perhaps matching TRBD1 (6 bases). This CDR3 is built from 13 residues. Trimming took off 10 bases at V and 6 bases at J, with 19 bases between the two ends. Per germline, CDR1 MNHEY and CDR2 SMNVEV (reference sequence).

This chain joins TRBV5-1 and TRBJ2-1; weak D call: TRBD2 (6 bases). Germline values: CDR1 SGHRS, CDR2 YFSETQ. Trimming left V 0 bases short and J 8 bases short, with 9 bases between. This CDR3 comprises 13 residues. CDR3 in amino acids: CASSLAGAHEQFF. DNA of the CDR3: TGCGCCAGCAGCTTGGCGGGAGCCCATGAGCAGTTCTTC.

The chain couples TRBV11-3 to TRBJ2-1; 7 nucleotides line up with TRBD2. The CDR3 is made up of 15 amino acids. Trimming took 2 bases from V and 4 from J; bases not matched to a gene: 5. Germline assignment: CDR1 SGHNT and CDR2 YENEEA. For the CDR3, the DNA is TGTGCCAGCAGCTTACGCGGGGGATCATACAATGAGCAGTTCTTC. It translates to CASSLRGGSYNEQFF.

The rearrangement joins TRBV30 to TRBJ2-1, with 7 positions matching TRBD2. CDR3 size: 18 residues. V trimming: 2 bases; J trimming: 1 base; junction bases outside the gene matches: 14. Germline-derived CDR1 and CDR2 are GTSNPN and SVGIG (reference sequence). CDR3 loop: CAWSPSRLASRSYNEQFF. CDR3 coding DNA: TGTGCCTGGAGTCCTTCTCGACTAGCTTCTAGGTCCTACAATGAGCAGTTCTTC. Looking up the rest from reference TRBV30 and TRBJ2-1 gives the full variable domain: SQTIHQWPATLVQPVGSPLSLECTVEGTSNPNLYWYRQAAGRGLQLLFYSVGIGQISSEVPQNLSASRPQDRQFILSSKKLLLSDSGFYLCAWSPSRLASRSYNEQFFGPGTRLTVL.

The gene calls are TRBV27 and TRBJ2-5, with 12 positions matching TRBD2. The trim removed 6 bases at V and 4 bases at J, leaving 12 bases unmatched. Germline loops: CDR1 MNHEY, CDR2 SMNVEV (reference sequence). The CDR3 contains 17 residues. Here the CDR3 reads CASRNPGGLAGGETQYF. CDR3 in DNA: TGTGCCAGCAGAAATCCGGGGGGACTAGCGGGTGGAGAGACCCAGTACTTC.

V usage is TRBV5-1 and J usage is TRBJ2-5; D call uncertain. Per germline, CDR1 SGHRS and CDR2 YFSETQ. This CDR3 contains 14 residues. The germline V and J ends were trimmed by 2 bases and 2 bases, with 10 bases remaining between them. The CDR3 protein is CASSLSSGQETQYF. The CDR3, as DNA: TGCGCCAGCAGCTTATCGTCAGGTCAAGAGACCCAGTACTTC.

The rearrangement uses TRBV13 and TRBJ2-2, with 8 bases identical to TRBD2. Germline CDR1 is PRHDT and CDR2 is FYEKMQ (reference sequence). CDR3 length: 17 amino acids. Trimming at V came to 5 bases and at J to 4 bases, leaving 12 bases not matched to a gene. The chain's CDR3 is CASSPPQAGDATGELFF. CDR3 sequence (DNA): TGTGCCAGCAGCCCACCCCAAGCGGGAGATGCCACCGGGGAGCTGTTTTTT.